The clone carrying this T cell receptor (beta chain) was recorded at least ten times. Within a library made for alpha chains, this beta chain is off target, and its count is uninformative. These data are taken from a study of spatial heterogeneity in lung cancer. Study information: Unique TCR and UMI combinations averaged more than ten appearances each in raw reads.

This CDR3 is 14 amino acids long. The J segment lost 9 bases and the V segment lost 5 bases, leaving 6 bases of the junction unmatched. Germline V gene sequence: CDR1 SGHTA, CDR2 FQGNSA. Time point noted: sample taken at primary tumor resection. Frozen PBMC, nontumor lung or tumor provided whole RNA, which was sequenced unsorted. TCRdb processed the 5' RACE reads anew with MiXCR; each CDR3 protein has one entry. The profile shows approximately 12,000 distinct CDR3 sequences, 6.2% of them singletons. This specimen was normal lung tissue next to the tumor, taken at surgery. The sequence was collected from a male donor with early-stage non-small cell lung cancer. The chain couples TRBV7-2 to TRBJ1-6; 8 bases map to TRBD1. CDR3 in amino acids: CASSPGQVFSPLHF. As DNA, the CDR3 is TGTGCCAGCAGCCCGGGACAGGTCTTTTCACCCCTCCACTTT.